The entry that follows covers one T cell receptor beta chain sequence. Antigen specificity is unknown. TCRdb called the 5' RACE reads again in MiXCR, with one record for every CDR3 protein. Of a few hundred thousand distinct CDR3 sequences detected, approximately 17% appear once; the ten largest clones hold approximately 0.97%. This CDR3 is 13 amino acids long. Trimming pared 7 bases from V and 1 base from J, leaving 10 bases between. Germline loops: CDR1 KGHSH, CDR2 LQKENI. The data belong to a study of CD8 T cells in ankylosing spondylitis. Study findings and constraints: Some motif variants had been reported before (in reactive arthritis synovial fluid and blood). Blood from ankylosing spondylitis patients appeared to carry a characteristic eight-variant TCR beta motif.

The receptor was derived from a male donor with ankylosing spondylitis. The chain is built from TRBV18 and TRBJ2-5; a weak D match, TRBD2 (6 bases). Material: blood, either unsorted or a sorted T cell fraction (not recorded which). CDR3 coding DNA: TGTGCCAGCTTACCTAGCGTCCAAGAGACCCAGTACTTC. Its translation is CASLPSVQETQYF.